This TCR beta chain was found in a study of cytomegalovirus exposure and HLA in healthy donors. V was shortened by 7 bases and J by 1 base, with 14 bases between the two germline ends. The CDR3 length is 15 residues. The germline V gene encodes CDR1 LNHDA and CDR2 SQIVND (reference sequence). The PCR employed 60 Vbeta primers together with 13 Jbeta primers. Measured with immunoSEQ multiplex PCR; TCRdb has only the in-frame clones, and not every one. The top ten hold 1.5% to 2% of the sample, which has a few hundred thousand clones, about four fifths seen once. This receptor was identified in a woman between 40 and 50 years old in good health and CMV-seropositive. The chain carries TRBV19 and TRBJ1-5; unclear D gene. The sequencing input was PBMCs. The CDR3: CASTTAGISNQPQHF. DNA for the CDR3: TGTGCCAGTACCACGGCCGGGATCAGCAATCAGCCCCAGCATTTT.